This T cell receptor beta chain came from a study of response to subunit inactivated influenza vaccine (dated by TCRdb to about 2018). For context, the study as a whole: To follow how T cells responded to a trivalent subunit inactivated influenza vaccine, the researchers relied on deep quantitative profiling of the T cell receptor repertoire.

Trimming removed 11 bases from V and 3 bases from J, leaving 22 bases between the germline ends. Spanning cysteine to phenylalanine, the CDR3 consists of 16 amino acids. CDR3 DNA is the only sequence kept; it has 48 bases, read in frame from the first base. The investigation overall reported the following: The authors proposed that each seasonal influenza vaccination may bring in only a limited number of new T cells.

This sample's time point label indicates: 45 days after influenza vaccine administration. Receptor libraries were prepared by RT-PCR. Sequencing was carried out with an Illumina HiSeq 2500. The raw public reads went through TCRdb reprocessing: fastp at Q25, MiXCR clone calling, in-frame beta chains kept. All rows with the same CDR3 protein become a single entry with the most common DNA and genes. Counted in this sample were approximately 480,000 distinct CDR3 sequences; approximately 11% of them appeared once. The top ten clones comprise roughly 12% of the sample. The sample holds a few counts of this clonotype. Its antigen remains undetermined. The record has no base qualities; no much larger clone is one base away.

The receptor was isolated from a man in his forties or fifties who received an inactivated influenza vaccine. Donor details come from another sample of the same person, matched by shared clones. Recombination joined TRBV12-3 or TRBV12-4 with TRBJ2-2; the D gene is tentatively TRBD1 or TRBD2, each matching 7 bases. The sequencing here drew on PBMCs from blood, taken more than 35 days after vaccination. The encoded CDR3 is CALRGGKGLDTGELFF. The DNA sequence reads TGTGCCCTCAGGGGGGGGAAGGGCCTAGACACCGGGGAGCTGTTTTTT.